The rows below give T cell receptor beta chains drawn from one sample of a study of cytomegalovirus exposure and HLA in healthy donors. Some clones are missing from TCRdb's copy, which holds only in-frame ones; the method was immunoSEQ multiplex PCR. The sample consists of approximately 150,000 clones, 80% to 85% of them appearing once. Material: PBMCs. The receptor source for this set is a man younger than 45 in good health and CMV-seronegative. Both conserved end residues are part of each CDR3. A D gene is named only where the DNA matches it firmly. Clone size is given for some rows only: seen once, a few or many times, or a class if the clone is expanded.

j_call v_call clone_size d_call cdr3_aa cdr3_nt
TRBJ1-6 TRBV10-3 . TRBD1 CAITTGASPLHF TGTGCCATCACCACAGGGGCCTCACCCCTCCACTTT
TRBJ2-5 TRBV7-9 . TRBD1 CASSLAGTGERETQYF TGTGCCAGCAGCTTAGCCGGGACAGGGGAAAGAGAGACCCAGTACTTC
TRBJ2-1 TRBV10-2 . . CASSESGRGGEQFF TGCGCCAGCAGTGAGTCCGGCAGGGGCGGTGAGCAGTTCTTC
TRBJ2-7 TRBV4-1 . TRBD1 CASSQHNIGTDYEQYF TGCGCCAGCAGCCAACATAACATTGGGACAGACTACGAGCAGTACTTC
TRBJ2-1 TRBV28 . . CASSLTGSPKQFF TGTGCCAGCAGTCTTACGGGTAGCCCCAAGCAGTTCTTC
TRBJ2-7 TRBV6-1 . TRBD1 CASSENKATGRKGEQYF TGTGCCAGCAGTGAAAATAAGGCGACAGGGAGAAAAGGCGAGCAGTACTTC
TRBJ2-2 TRBV10-1 . . CASSTNRENTGELFF TGCGCCAGCAGTACGAACAGGGAGAACACCGGGGAGCTGTTTTTT
TRBJ2-7 TRBV4-1 . TRBD1 CASSQDIDRGGGEQYF TGCGCCAGCAGCCAAGATATAGACAGGGGGGGCGGCGAGCAGTACTTC
TRBJ1-2 TRBV2 . . CASSPRAGENGYTF TGTGCCAGCAGTCCGAGGGCAGGGGAGAATGGCTACACCTTC
TRBJ2-3 TRBV5-1 . . CASSLGSSGVGTDTQYF TGCGCCAGCAGCTTGGGTAGTTCGGGGGTCGGCACAGATACGCAGTATTTT
TRBJ2-2 TRBV27 . TRBD1 CASSFGQEDTGELFF TGTGCCAGCAGTTTCGGACAGGAGGACACCGGGGAGCTGTTTTTT
TRBJ2-2 TRBV23-1 . . CASSYTRDFLTGELFF TGCGCCAGCAGCTATACGCGAGATTTTCTCACCGGGGAGCTGTTTTTT
TRBJ2-1 TRBV18 . TRBD1 CASSPLGTGGYNEQFF TGTGCCAGCTCACCACTCGGGACAGGGGGATACAATGAGCAGTTCTTC
TRBJ1-1 TRBV19 . TRBD1 CASSVLGQGRNTEAFF TGTGCCAGCTCGGTGCTTGGACAGGGGCGGAACACTGAAGCTTTCTTT
TRBJ2-2 TRBV27 few . CASPATGTPNTGELFF TGTGCCAGCCCTGCCACCGGGACACCGAACACCGGGGAGCTGTTTTTT
TRBJ2-1 TRBV4-2 few TRBD2 CASSLRGALLAGEDNEQFF TGTGCCAGCAGCCTTAGAGGGGCCCTACTAGCGGGAGAAGACAATGAGCAGTTCTTC
TRBJ2-7 TRBV20-1 . TRBD2 CSAMGEGEQYF TGCAGTGCTATGGGGGAGGGCGAGCAGTACTTC
TRBJ1-1 TRBV7-6 . TRBD1 CASSLEPGQGTNTEAFF TGTGCCAGCAGCTTAGAGCCGGGACAGGGTACGAACACTGAAGCTTTCTTT
TRBJ2-5 TRBV5-1 . TRBD1 CASSLGSTGGIQETQYF TGCGCCAGCAGCTTGGGATCGACAGGGGGAATCCAAGAGACCCAGTACTTC
TRBJ1-2 TRBV2 . TRBD1 CASSEGWDSTYGYTF TGTGCCAGCAGTGAGGGCTGGGACAGTACTTATGGCTACACCTTC
TRBJ2-7 TRBV2 few TRBD1 CASSEIRDRGEEQYF TGTGCCAGCAGTGAAATCCGGGACAGGGGAGAGGAGCAGTACTTC
TRBJ2-7 TRBV27 . TRBD1 CASSLSPGTGSYEQYF TGTGCCAGCAGTTTATCGCCAGGGACAGGAAGCTACGAGCAGTACTTC
TRBJ2-1 TRBV25-1 . . CASSEFGLPGGDEQFF TGTGCCAGCAGTGAATTCGGGCTCCCCGGAGGAGATGAGCAGTTCTTC
TRBJ2-7 TRBV6-8 . . CASSNTRPRGTYEQYF TGTGCCAGCAGCAATACCCGACCCCGGGGGACGTACGAGCAGTACTTC
TRBJ2-3 TRBV18 . . CASSPRSEVDTQYF TGTGCCAGCTCACCCCGCTCGGAGGTAGATACGCAGTATTTT
TRBJ2-1 TRBV2 . . CASSGSAHGQFF TGTGCCAGCAGTGGGAGCGCCCATGGGCAGTTCTTC